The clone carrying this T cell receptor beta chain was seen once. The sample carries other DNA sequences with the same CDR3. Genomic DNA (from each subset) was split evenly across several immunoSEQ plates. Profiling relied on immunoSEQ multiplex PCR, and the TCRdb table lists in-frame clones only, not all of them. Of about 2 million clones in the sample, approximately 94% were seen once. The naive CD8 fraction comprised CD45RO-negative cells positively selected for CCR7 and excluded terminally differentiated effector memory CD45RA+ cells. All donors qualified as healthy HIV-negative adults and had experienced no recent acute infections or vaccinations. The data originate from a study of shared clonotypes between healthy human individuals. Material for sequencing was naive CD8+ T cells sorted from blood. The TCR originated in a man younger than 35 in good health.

CDR3 coding DNA: TGTGCCAGCAGTTTCACGGGGAGCCCCTACGAGCAGTACTTC. Translation gives CASSFTGSPYEQYF. J is TRBJ2-7 and V is TRBV27; maybe TRBD2 (5 bases). V was cut by 3 bases and J by 2 bases, with 11 bases left in between. The CDR3 consists of 14 residues. Germline values: CDR1 MNHEY, CDR2 SMNVEV (reference sequence).